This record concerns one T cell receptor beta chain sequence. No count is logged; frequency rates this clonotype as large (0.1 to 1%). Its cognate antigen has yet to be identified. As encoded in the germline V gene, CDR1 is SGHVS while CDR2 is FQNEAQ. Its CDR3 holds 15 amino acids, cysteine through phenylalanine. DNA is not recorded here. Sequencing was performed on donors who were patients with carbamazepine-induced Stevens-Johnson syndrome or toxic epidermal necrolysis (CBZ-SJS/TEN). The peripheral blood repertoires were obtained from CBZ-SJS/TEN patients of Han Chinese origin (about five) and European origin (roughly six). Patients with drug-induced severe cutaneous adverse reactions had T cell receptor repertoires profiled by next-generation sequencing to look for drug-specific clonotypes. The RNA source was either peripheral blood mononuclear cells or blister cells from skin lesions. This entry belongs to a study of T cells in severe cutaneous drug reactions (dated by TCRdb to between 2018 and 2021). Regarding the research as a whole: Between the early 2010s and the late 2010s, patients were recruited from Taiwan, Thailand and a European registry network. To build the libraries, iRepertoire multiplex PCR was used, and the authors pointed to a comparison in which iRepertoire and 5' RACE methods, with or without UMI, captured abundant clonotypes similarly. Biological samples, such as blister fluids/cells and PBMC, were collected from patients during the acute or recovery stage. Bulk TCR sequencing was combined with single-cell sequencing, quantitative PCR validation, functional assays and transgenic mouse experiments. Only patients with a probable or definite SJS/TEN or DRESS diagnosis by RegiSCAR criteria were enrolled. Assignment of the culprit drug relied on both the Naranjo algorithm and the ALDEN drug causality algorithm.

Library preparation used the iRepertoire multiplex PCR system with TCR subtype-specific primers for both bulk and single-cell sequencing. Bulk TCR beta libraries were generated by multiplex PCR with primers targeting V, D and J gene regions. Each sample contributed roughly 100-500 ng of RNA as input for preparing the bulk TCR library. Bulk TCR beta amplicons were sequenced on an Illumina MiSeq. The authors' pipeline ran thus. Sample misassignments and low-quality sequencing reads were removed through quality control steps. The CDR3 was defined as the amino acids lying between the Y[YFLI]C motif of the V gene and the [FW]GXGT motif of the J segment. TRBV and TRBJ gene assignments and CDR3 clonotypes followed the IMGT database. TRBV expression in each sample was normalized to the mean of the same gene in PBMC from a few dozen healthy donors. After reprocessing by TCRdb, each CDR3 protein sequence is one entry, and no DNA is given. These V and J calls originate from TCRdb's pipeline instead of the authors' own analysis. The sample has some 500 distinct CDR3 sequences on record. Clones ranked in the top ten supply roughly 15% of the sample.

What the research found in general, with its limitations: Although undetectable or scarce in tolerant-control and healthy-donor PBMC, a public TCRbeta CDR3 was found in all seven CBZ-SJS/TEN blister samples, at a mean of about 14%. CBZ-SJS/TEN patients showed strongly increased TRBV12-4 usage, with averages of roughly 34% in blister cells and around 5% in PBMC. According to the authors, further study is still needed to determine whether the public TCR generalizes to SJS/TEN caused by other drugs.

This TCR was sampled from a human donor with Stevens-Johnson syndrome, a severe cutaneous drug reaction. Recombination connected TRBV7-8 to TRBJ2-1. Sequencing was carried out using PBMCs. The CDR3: CASSLAGSSYNEQFF.